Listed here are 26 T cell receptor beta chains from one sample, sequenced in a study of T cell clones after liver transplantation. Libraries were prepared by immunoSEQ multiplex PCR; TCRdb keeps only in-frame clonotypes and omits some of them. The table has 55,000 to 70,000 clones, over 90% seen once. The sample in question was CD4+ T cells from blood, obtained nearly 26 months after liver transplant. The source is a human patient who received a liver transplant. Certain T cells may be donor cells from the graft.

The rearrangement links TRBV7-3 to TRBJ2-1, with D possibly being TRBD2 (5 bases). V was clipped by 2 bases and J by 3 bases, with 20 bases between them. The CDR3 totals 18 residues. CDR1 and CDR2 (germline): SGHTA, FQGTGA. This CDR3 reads CASSLPPPATGFYNEQFF. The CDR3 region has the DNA TGTGCCAGCAGCTTACCCCCCCCCGCGACGGGATTCTACAATGAGCAGTTCTTC.

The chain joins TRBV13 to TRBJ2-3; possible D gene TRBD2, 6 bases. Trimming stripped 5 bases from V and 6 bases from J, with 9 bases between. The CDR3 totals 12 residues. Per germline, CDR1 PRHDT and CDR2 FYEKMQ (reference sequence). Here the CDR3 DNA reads TGTGCCAGCAGCATTGGAGGGGATACGCAGTATTTT. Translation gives CASSIGGDTQYF.

The CDR3 sequence: CSGVQGADGYTF. CDR3 nucleotides: TGCAGCGGGGTGCAGGGGGCGGATGGCTACACCTTC. This sequence joins TRBV29-1 and TRBJ1-2, with TRBD1 identical over 8 bases. The V gene's germline CDR1 is SQVTM and CDR2 ANQGSEA. V was clipped by 7 bases and J by 6 bases; unmatched bases: 7. CDR3 length: 12 residues.

The CDR3 DNA sequence: TGCGCCAGCAGCTCGGGACGAGAAGGGTACGAGCAGTACTTC. Protein product: CASSSGREGYEQYF. The chain links TRBV5-1 to TRBJ2-7, with D tentatively TRBD1 or TRBD2 (5 bases each). Trimming removed 3 bases from V and 4 bases from J, with 14 bases in between. The CDR3 is made up of 14 amino acids. The V gene's germline CDR1 is SGHRS and CDR2 YFSETQ.

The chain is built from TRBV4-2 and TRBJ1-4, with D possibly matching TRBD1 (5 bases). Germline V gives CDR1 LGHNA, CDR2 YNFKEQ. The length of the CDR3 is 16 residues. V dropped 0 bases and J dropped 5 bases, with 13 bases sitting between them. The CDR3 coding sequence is TGTGCCAGCAGCCAAGATCTTGCCAGGGTAAATGAAAAACTGTTTTTT. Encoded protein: CASSQDLARVNEKLFF.

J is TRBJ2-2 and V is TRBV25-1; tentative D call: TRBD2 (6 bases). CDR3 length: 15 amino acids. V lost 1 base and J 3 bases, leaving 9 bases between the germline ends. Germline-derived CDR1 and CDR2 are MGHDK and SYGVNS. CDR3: CASSELGGDTGELFF. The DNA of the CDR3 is TGTGCCAGCAGTGAATTAGGAGGGGACACCGGGGAGCTGTTTTTT.

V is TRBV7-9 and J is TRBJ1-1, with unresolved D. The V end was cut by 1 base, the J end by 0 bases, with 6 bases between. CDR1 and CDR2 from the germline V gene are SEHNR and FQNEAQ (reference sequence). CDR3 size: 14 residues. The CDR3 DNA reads TGTGCCAGCAGCTTAGGGACGGTGAACACTGAAGCTTTCTTT. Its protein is CASSLGTVNTEAFF.

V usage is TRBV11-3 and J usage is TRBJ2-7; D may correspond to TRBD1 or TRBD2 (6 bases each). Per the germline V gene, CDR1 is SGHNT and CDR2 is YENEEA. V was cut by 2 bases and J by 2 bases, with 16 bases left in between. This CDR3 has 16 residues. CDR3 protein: CASSLHGGHEAYEQYF. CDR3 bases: TGTGCCAGCAGCTTACATGGGGGGCATGAAGCCTACGAGCAGTACTTC.

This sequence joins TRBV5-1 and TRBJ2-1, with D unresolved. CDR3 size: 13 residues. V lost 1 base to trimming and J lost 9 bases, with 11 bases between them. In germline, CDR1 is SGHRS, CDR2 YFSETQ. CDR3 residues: CASSLMSNGEQFF. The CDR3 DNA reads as TGCGCCAGCAGCTTGATGTCGAATGGTGAGCAGTTCTTC.

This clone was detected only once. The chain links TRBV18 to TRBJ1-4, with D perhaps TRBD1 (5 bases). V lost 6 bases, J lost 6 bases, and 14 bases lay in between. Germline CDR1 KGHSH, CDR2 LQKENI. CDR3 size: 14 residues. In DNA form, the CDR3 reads TGTGCCAGCTCGTCAGGGATCGGCGATGAAAAACTGTTTTTT. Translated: CASSSGIGDEKLFF.

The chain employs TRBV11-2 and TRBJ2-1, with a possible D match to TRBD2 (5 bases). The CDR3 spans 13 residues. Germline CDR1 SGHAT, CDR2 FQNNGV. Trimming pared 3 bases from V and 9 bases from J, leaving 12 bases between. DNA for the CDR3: TGTGCCAGCAGCTTGGAGGTCGTGGGTGAGCAGTTCTTC. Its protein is CASSLEVVGEQFF.

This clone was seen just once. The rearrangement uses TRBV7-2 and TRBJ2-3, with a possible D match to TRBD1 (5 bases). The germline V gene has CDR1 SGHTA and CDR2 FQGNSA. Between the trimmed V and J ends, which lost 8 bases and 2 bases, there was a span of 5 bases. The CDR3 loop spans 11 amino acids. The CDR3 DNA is TGTGCCAGCGGACACACAGATACGCAGTATTTT. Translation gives CASGHTDTQYF.

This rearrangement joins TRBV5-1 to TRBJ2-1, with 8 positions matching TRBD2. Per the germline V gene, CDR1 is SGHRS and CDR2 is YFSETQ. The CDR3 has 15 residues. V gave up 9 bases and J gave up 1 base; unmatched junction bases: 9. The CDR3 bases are TGCGCCACCACCCAGAGCGGGAGTTCCTACAATGAGCAGTTCTTC. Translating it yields CATTQSGSSYNEQFF.

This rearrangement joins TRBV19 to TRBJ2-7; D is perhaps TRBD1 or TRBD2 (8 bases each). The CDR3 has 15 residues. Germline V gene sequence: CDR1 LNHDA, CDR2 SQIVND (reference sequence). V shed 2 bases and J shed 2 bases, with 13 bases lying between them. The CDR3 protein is CASSIIAGQAYEQYF. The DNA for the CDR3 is TGTGCCAGTAGTATAATAGCGGGACAGGCCTACGAGCAGTACTTC.

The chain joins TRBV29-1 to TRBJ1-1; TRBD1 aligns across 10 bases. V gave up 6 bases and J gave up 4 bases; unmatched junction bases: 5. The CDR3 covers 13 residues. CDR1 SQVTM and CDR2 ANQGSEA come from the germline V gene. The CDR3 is CSVIRDRGTEAFF. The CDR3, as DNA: TGCAGCGTCATCCGGGACAGGGGCACTGAAGCTTTCTTT.

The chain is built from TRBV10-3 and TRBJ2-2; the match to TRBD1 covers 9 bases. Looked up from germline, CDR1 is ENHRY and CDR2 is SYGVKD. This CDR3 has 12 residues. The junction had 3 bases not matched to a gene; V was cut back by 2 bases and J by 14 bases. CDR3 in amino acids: CAISEGTGRLFF. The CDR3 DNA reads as TGTGCCATCAGTGAGGGGACAGGGCGACTGTTTTTT.

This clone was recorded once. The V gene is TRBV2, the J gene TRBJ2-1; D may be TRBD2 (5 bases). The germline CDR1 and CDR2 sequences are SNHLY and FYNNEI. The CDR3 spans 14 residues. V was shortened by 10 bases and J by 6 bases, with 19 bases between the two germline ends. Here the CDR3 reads CATNLRGRTNEQFF. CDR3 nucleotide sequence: TGTGCCACCAATCTACGGGGTAGAACCAATGAGCAGTTCTTC. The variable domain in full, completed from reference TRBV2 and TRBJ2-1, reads EPEVTQTPSHQVTQMGQEVILRCVPISNHLYFYWYRQILGQKVEFLVSFYNNEISEKSEIFDDQFSVERPDGSNFTLKIRSTKLEDSAMYFCATNLRGRTNEQFFGPGTRLTVL.

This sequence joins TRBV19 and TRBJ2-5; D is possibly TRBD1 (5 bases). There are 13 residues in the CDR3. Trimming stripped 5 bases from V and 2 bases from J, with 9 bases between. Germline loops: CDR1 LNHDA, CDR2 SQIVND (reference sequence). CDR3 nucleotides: TGTGCCAGTAGTTCACAGGCTCAAGAGACCCAGTACTTC. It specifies CASSSQAQETQYF.

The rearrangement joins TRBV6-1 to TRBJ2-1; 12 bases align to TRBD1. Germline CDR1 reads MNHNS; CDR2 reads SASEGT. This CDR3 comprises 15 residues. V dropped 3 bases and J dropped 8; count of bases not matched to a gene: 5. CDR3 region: CASSEGQGAYHEQFF. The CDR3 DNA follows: TGTGCCAGCAGTGAGGGACAGGGGGCGTACCATGAGCAGTTCTTC.

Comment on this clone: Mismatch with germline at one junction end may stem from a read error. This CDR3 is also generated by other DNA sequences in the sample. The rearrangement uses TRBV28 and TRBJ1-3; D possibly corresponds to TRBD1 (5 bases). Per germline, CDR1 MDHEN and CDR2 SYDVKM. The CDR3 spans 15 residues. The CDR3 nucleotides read TGTGCCAGTAGTTCCGACAGAGCGTCTGGAAACACCATATATTTT. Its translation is CASSSDRASGNTIYF. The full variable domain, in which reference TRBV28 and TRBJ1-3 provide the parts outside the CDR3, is DVKVTQSSRYLVKRTGEKVFLECVQDMDHENMFWYRQDPGLGLRLIYFSYDVKMKEKGDIPEGYSVSREKKERFSLILESASTNQTSMYLCASSSDRASGNTIYFGEGSWLTVV.

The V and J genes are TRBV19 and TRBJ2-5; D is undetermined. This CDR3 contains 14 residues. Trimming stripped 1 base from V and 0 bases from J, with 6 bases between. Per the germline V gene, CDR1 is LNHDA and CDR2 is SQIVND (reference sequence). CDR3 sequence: CASSIGGDQETQYF. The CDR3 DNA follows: TGTGCCAGTAGTATAGGTGGCGACCAAGAGACCCAGTACTTC.

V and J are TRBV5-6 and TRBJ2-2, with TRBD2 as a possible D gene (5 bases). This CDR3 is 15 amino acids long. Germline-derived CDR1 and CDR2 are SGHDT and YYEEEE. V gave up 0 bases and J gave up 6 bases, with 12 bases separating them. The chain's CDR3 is CASSLGGVPPGELFF. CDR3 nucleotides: TGTGCCAGCAGCTTGGGGGGAGTCCCCCCCGGGGAGCTGTTTTTT.

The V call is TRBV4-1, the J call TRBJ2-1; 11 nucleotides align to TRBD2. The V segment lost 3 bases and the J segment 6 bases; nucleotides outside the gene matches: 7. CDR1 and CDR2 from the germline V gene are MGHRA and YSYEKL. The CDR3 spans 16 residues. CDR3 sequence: CASSQELAGVSNEQFF. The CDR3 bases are TGCGCCAGCAGCCAGGAACTAGCGGGAGTCAGCAATGAGCAGTTCTTC.

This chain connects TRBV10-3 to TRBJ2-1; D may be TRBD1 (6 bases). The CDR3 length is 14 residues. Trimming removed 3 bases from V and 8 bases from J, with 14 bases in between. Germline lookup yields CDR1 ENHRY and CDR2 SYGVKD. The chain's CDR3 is CAISDNYRVDEQFF. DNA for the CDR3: TGTGCCATCAGTGATAACTACAGGGTCGATGAGCAGTTCTTC.

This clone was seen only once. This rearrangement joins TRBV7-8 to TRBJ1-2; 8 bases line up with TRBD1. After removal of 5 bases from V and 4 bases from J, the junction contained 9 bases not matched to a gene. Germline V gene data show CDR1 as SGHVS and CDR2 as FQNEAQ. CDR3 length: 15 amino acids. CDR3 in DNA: TGTGCCAGCAGCCCAATAACAGGGGGTTTCTATGGCTACACCTTC. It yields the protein CASSPITGGFYGYTF.

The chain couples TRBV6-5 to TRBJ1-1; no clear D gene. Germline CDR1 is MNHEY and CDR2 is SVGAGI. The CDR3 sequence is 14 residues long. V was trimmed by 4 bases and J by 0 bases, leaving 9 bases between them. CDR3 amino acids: CASSWTDMNTEAFF. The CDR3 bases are TGTGCCAGCAGTTGGACGGATATGAACACTGAAGCTTTCTTT.